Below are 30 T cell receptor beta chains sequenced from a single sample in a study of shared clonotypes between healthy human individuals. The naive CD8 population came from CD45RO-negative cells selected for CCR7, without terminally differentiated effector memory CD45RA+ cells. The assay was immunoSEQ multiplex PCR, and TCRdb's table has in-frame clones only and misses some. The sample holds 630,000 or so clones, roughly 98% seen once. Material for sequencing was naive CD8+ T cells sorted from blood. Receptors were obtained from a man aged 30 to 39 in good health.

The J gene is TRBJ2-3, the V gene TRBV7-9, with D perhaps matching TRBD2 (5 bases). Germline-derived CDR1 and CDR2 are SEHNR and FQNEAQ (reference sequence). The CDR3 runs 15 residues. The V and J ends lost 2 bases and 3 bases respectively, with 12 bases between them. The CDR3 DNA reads TGTGCCAGCAGCTTATATGGAGGAAGTACAGATACGCAGTATTTT. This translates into CASSLYGGSTDTQYF.

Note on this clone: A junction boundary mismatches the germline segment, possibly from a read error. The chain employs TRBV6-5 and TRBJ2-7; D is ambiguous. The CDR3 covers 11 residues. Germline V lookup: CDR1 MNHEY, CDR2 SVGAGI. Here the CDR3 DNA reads TGTGCCAGCAGCCAAGGTCAAGTACAATCCTTC. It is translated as CASSQGQVQSF.

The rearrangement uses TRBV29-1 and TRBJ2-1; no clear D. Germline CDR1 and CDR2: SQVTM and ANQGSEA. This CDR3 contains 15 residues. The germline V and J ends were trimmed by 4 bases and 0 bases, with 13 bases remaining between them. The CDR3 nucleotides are TGCAGCGTTGTTGGCGGCGACAACTCCTACAATGAGCAGTTCTTC. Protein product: CSVVGGDNSYNEQFF.

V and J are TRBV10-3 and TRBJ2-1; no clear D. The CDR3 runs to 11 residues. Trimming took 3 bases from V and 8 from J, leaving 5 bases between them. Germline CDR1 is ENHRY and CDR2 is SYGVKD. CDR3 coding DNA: TGTGCCATCAGTGACACCTATGAGCAGTTCTTC. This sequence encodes CAISDTYEQFF.

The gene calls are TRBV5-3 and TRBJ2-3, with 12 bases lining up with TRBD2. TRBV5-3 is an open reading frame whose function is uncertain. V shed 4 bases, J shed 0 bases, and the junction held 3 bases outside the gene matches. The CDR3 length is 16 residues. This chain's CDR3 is CARSPGTSGSTDTQYF. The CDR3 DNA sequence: TGTGCCAGAAGCCCGGGGACTAGCGGGAGCACAGATACGCAGTATTTT.

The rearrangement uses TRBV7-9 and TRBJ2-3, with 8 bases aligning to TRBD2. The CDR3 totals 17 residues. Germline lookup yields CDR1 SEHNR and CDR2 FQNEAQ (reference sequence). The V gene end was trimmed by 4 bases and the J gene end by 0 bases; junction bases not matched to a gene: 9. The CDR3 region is CASSSTSGTRSTDTQYF. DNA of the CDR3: TGTGCCAGCAGCTCAACTTCCGGGACTAGGAGCACAGATACGCAGTATTTT.

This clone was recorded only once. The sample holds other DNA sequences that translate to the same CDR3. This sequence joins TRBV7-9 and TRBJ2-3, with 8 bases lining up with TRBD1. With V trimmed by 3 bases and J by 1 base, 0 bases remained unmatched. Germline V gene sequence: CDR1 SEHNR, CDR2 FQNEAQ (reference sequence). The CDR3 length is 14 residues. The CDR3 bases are TGTGCCAGCAGCTTGGGACAGGGCACAGATACGCAGTATTTT. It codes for CASSLGQGTDTQYF.

CDR3 coding DNA: TGTGCCAGCAGCTCTACAGGACCAAAACCTAATGAAAAACTGTTTTTT. It codes for CASSSTGPKPNEKLFF. The chain is built from TRBV7-9 and TRBJ1-4; TRBD1 might be the D (5 bases). Looked up from germline, CDR1 is SEHNR and CDR2 is FQNEAQ (reference sequence). The V end lost 4 bases, the J end lost 3 bases, and 15 bases lay between the germline ends. CDR3 length: 16 amino acids.

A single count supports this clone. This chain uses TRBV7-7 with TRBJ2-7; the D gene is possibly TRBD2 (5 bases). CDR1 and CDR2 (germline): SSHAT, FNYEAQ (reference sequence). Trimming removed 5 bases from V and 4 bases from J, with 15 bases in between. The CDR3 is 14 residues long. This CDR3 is CASSPLGGGYEQYF. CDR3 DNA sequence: TGTGCCAGCAGCCCCCTCGGTGGCGGGTACGAGCAGTACTTC.

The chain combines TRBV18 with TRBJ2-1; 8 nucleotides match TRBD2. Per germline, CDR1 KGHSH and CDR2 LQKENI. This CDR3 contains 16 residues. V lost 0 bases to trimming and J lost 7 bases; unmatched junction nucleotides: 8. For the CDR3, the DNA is TGTGCCAGCTCACCACCGCCAAGACTAGCGCCTAATGAGCAGTTCTTC. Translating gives CASSPPPRLAPNEQFF.

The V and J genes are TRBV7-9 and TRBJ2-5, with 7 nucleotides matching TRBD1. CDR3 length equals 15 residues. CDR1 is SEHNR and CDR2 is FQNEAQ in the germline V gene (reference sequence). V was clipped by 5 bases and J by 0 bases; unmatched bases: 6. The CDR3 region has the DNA TGTGCCAGCAGCCACTATGGACAGGACCAAGAGACCCAGTACTTC. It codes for CASSHYGQDQETQYF.

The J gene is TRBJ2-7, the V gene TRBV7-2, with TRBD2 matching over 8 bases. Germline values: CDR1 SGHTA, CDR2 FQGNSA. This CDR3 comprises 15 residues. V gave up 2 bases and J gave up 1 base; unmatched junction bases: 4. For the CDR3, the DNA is TGTGCCAGCAGCTTAAGGACTAGCTTATCCTACGAGCAGTACTTC. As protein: CASSLRTSLSYEQYF.

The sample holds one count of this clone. In DNA form, the CDR3 reads TGTGCCAGCAGGTCCGGGACAGGAACCACAGATACGCAGTATTTT. Amino acid sequence: CASRSGTGTTDTQYF. The V call is TRBV28, the J call TRBJ2-3, with 8 bases identical to TRBD1. This CDR3 spans 15 amino acids. Germline V CDR1 and CDR2: MDHEN, SYDVKM. The junction had 7 bases not matched to a gene; V was cut back by 6 bases and J by 2 bases.

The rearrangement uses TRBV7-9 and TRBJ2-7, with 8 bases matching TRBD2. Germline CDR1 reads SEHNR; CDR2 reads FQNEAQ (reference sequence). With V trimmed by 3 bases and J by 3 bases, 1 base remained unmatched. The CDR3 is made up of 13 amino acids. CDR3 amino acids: CASSLRGVYEQYF. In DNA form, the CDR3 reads TGTGCCAGCAGCTTGCGGGGGGTCTACGAGCAGTACTTC. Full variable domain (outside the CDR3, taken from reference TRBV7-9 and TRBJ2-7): DTGVSQNPRHKITKRGQNVTFRCDPISEHNRLYWYRQTLGQGPEFLTYFQNEAQLEKSRLLSDRFSAERPKGSFSTLEIQRTEQGDSAMYLCASSLRGVYEQYFGPGTRLTVT.

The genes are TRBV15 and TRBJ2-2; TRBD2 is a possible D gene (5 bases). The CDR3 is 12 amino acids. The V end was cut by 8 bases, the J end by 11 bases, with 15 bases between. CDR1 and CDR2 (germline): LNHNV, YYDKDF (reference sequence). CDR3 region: CATSGYGYELFF. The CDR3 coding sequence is TGTGCCACCTCGGGGTATGGCTATGAGCTGTTTTTT.

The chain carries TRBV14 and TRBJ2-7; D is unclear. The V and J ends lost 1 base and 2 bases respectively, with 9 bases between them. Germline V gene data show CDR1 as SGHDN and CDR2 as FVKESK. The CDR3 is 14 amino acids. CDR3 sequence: CASSQVNRAYEQYF. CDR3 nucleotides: TGTGCCAGCAGCCAAGTCAACAGAGCCTACGAGCAGTACTTC.

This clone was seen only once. The CDR3 sequence is CASSKLHRWKDEQFF. The CDR3, as DNA: TGTGCCAGCAGCAAATTGCACAGGTGGAAGGATGAGCAGTTCTTC. The V and J genes are TRBV21-1 and TRBJ2-1; the table's D call, TRBD1, was not checked against the DNA. TRBV21-1 has pseudogene status. This CDR3 region has 15 residues.

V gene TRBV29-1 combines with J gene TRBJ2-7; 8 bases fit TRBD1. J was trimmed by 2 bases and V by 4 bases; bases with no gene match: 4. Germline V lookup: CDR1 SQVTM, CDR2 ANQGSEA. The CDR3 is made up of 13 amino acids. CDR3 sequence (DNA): TGCAGCGTTGCGGTCAGGGGGCCCTACGAGCAGTACTTC. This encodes CSVAVRGPYEQYF.

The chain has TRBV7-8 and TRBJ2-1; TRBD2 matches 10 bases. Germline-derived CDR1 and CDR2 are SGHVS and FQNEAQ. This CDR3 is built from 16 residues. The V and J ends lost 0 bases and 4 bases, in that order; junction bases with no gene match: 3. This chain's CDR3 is CASSLARGLAYNEQFF. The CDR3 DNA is TGTGCCAGCAGCTTAGCGCGGGGACTAGCGTACAATGAGCAGTTCTTC.

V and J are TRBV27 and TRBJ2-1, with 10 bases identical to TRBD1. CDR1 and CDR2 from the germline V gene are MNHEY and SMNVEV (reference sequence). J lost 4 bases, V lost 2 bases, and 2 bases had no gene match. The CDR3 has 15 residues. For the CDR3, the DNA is TGTGCCAGCAGTTTAGGGACAGGGGTATACAATGAGCAGTTCTTC. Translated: CASSLGTGVYNEQFF.

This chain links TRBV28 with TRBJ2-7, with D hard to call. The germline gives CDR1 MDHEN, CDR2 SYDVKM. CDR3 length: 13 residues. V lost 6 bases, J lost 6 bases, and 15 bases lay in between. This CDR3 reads CASRRRRILEQYF. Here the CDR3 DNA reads TGTGCCAGCAGACGAAGGAGAATCCTCGAGCAGTACTTC.

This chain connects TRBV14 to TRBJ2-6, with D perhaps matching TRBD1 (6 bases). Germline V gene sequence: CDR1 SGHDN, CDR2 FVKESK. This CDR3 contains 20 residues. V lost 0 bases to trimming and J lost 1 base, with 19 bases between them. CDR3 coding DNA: TGTGCCAGCAGCCAAGATTCCGTAACAGGGAATTTATCTGGGGCCAACGTCCTGACTTTC. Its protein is CASSQDSVTGNLSGANVLTF.

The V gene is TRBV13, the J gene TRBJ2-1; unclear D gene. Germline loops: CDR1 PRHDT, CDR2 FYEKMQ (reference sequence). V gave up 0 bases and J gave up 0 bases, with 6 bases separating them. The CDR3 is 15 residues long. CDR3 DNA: TGTGCCAGCAGCTTAGGCCTCAGCTCCTACAATGAGCAGTTCTTC. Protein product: CASSLGLSSYNEQFF.

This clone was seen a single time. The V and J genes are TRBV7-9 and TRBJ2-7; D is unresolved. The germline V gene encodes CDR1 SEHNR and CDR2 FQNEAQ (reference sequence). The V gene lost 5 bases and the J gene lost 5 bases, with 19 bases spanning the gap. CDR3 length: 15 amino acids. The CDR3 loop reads CASSPSSPLIHEQYF. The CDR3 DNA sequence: TGTGCCAGCAGCCCCTCGTCACCCCTGATCCACGAGCAGTACTTC.

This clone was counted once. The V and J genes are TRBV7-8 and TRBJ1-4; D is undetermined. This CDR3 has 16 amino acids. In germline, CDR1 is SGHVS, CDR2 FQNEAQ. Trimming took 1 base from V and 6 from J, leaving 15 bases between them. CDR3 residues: CASSLGLGGSHEKLFF. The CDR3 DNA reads TGTGCCAGCAGCTTAGGGCTAGGAGGGTCCCATGAAAAACTGTTTTTT.

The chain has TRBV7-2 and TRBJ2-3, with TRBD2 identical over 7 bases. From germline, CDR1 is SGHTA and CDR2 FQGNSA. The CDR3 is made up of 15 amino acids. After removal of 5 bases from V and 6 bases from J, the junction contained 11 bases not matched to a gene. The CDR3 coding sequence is TGTGCCAGCAGCCCTTTGCGGGAGTGGCGGGATACGCAGTATTTT. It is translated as CASSPLREWRDTQYF.

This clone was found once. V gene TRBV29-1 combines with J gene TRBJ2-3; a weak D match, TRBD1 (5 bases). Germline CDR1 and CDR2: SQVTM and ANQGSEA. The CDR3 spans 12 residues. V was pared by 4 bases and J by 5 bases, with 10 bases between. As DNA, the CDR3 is TGCAGCGTTGTGGGGCAAAAAGATACGCAGTATTTT. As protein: CSVVGQKDTQYF.

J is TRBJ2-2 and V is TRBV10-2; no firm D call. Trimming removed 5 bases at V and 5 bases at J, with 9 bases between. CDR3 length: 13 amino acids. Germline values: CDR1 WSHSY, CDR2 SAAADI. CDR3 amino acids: CASSPLSTGELFF. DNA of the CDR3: TGCGCCAGCAGTCCGCTCTCTACCGGGGAGCTGTTTTTT.

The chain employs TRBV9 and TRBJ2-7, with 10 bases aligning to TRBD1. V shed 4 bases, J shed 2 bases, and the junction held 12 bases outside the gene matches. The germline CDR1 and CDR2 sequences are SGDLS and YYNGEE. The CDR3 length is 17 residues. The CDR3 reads CASSPNPGTGEPYEQYF. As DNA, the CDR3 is TGTGCCAGCAGCCCCAATCCCGGGACAGGGGAACCCTACGAGCAGTACTTC.

CDR3 amino acids: CASSSLGTGDSSYNEQFF. The CDR3, as DNA: TGTGCCAGCAGCTCCCTTGGTACAGGGGACAGCTCCTACAATGAGCAGTTCTTC. This sequence joins TRBV7-9 and TRBJ2-1, with 7 bases fitting TRBD1. The length of the CDR3 is 18 residues. The V and J ends lost 4 bases and 0 bases, in that order; junction bases with no gene match: 12. Germline CDR1 and CDR2: SEHNR and FQNEAQ (reference sequence).